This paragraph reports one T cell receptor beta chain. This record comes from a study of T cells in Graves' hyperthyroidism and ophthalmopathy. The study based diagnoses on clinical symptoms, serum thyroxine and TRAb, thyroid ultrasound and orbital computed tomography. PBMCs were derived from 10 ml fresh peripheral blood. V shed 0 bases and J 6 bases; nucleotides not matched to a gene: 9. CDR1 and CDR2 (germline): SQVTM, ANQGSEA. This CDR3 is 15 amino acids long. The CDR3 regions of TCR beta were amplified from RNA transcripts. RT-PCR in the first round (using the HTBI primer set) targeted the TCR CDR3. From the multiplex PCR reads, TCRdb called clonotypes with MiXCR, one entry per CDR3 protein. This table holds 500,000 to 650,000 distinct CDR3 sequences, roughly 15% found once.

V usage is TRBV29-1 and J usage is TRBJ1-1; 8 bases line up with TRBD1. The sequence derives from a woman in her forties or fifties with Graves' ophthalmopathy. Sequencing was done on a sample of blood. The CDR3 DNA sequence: TGCAGCGTTGAAGATCCAGGGGGCAGGCCTGCTGAAGCTTTCTTT. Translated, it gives CSVEDPGGRPAEAFF.